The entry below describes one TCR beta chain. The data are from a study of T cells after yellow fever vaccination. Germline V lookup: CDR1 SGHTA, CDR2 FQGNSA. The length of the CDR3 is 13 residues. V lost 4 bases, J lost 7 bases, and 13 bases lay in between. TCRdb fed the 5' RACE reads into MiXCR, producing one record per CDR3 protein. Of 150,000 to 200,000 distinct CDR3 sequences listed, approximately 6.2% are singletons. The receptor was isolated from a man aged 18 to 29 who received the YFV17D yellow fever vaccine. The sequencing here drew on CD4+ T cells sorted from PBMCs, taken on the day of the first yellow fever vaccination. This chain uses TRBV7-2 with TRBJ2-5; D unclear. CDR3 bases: TGTGCCAGCAGCTCCCCTGCAATTTGGACCCAGTACTTC. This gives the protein CASSSPAIWTQYF.